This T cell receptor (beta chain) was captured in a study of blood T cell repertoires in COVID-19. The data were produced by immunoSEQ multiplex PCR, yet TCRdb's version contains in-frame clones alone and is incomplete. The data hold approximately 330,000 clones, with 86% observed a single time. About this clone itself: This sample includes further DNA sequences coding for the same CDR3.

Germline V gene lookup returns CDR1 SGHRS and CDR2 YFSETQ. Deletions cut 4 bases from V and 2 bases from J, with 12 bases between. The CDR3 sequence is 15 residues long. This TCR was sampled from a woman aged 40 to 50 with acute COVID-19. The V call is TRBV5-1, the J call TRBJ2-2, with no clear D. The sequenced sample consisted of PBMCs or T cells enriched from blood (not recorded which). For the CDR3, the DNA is TGCGCCAGCAGCCCGGGTACTGCTAACACCGGGGAGCTGTTTTTT. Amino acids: CASSPGTANTGELFF.